This T cell receptor beta chain was recorded in a study of blood T cell repertoires in COVID-19. Study-wide context: Samples of COVID-19 (acute and convalescent) were obtained from the United States, Italy and Spain. PBMCs, B-cell-depleted T cells, or T cells provided the cDNA or gDNA that made up the material.

Study processing details: It was from reference gene primer amplification that nucleated cell counts were estimated. Method: immunoSEQ multiplex PCR; TCRdb's copy keeps in-frame clones and lacks some. V and J calls and clone size are those listed in that table; D and trimming were worked out from the DNA. The sample shows 100,000 to 150,000 clones, 80% of them seen only once. Material for sequencing was peripheral blood. The receptor comes from a human donor in a cohort sampled during active COVID-19.

This CDR3 is CASRTKAGGSPDTQYF. CDR3 in DNA: TGTGCCAGTAGGACGAAAGCGGGAGGTAGTCCAGATACGCAGTATTTT. V usage is TRBV19 and J usage is TRBJ2-3, with 9 positions matching TRBD2. The V segment lost 6 bases and the J segment 4 bases; nucleotides outside the gene matches: 11. Germline V gene data show CDR1 as LNHDA and CDR2 as SQIVND (reference sequence). The CDR3 runs 16 residues. Drawing the rest from reference TRBV19 and TRBJ2-3, the complete variable domain is DGGITQSPKYLFRKEGQNVTLSCEQNLNHDAMYWYRQDPGQGLRLIYYSQIVNDFQKGDIAEGYSVSREKKESFPLTVTSAQKNPTAFYLCASRTKAGGSPDTQYFGPGTRLTVL.